What follows describes a single T cell receptor beta chain. The CDR3 sequence is 17 residues long. After removal of 4 bases from V and 4 bases from J, the junction contained 12 bases not matched to a gene. CDR1 is SEHNR and CDR2 is FQNEAQ in the germline V gene (reference sequence). Sequenced by immunoSEQ multiplex PCR; TCRdb stores in-frame clones only, minus some. Seen here are approximately 92,000 clones, about 96% observed once, and the top ten hold roughly 2%. The data originate from a study of OX40 agonist ivuxolimab in advanced cancers. Here the sequenced sample was CD4+ or CD8+ T cells sorted from blood, taken in a trial of the OX40 agonist ivuxolimab. The rearrangement links TRBV7-9 to TRBJ2-1, with 8 nucleotides matching TRBD1. This sequence was found in an adult with an advanced solid tumor such as melanoma, head and neck, liver or kidney cancer. DNA of the CDR3: TGTGCCAGCAGCTCGGCAGGGGGCCTTACTAAGTACAATGAGCAGTTCTTC. It encodes CASSSAGGLTKYNEQFF.